Presented here are 20 T cell receptor beta chains from one specimen sequenced in a study of cytomegalovirus exposure and HLA in healthy donors. Amplification used 60 Vbeta primers and 13 Jbeta primers. Libraries were prepared by immunoSEQ multiplex PCR; TCRdb keeps only in-frame clonotypes and omits some of them. This table has 250,000 to 350,000 clones, roughly 88% appearing once. The specimen sequenced was PBMCs. The receptors here all came from a man aged 35-49 years in good health and CMV-seropositive.

The V and J genes are TRBV7-3 and TRBJ1-1, with a tentative D call TRBD1 (5 bases). The germline V gene has CDR1 SGHTA and CDR2 FQGTGA. This CDR3 spans 15 amino acids. Trimming left V 5 bases short and J 4 bases short, with 17 bases between. CDR3 region: CASSKLGGRVTEAFF. The CDR3 bases are TGTGCCAGCAGCAAACTCGGGGGTAGGGTCACTGAAGCTTTCTTT.

This clone was seen once. The V and J genes are TRBV28 and TRBJ2-7; 8 nucleotides align to TRBD1. The J segment lost 0 bases and the V segment lost 3 bases, leaving 1 base of the junction unmatched. The germline V gene has CDR1 MDHEN and CDR2 SYDVKM. The CDR3 has 14 amino acids. In nucleotides, the CDR3 is TGTGCCAGCAGTTTCGGGACAGGCTCCTACGAGCAGTACTTC. Translated: CASSFGTGSYEQYF.

This sequence joins TRBV10-3 and TRBJ2-7, with 9 bases that match TRBD1. The CDR3 has 14 amino acids. From germline, CDR1 is ENHRY and CDR2 SYGVKD. The J segment lost 2 bases and the V segment lost 6 bases, leaving 5 bases of the junction unmatched. CDR3 amino acids: CAISGTGTPYEQYF. The CDR3 bases are TGTGCCATCAGCGGGACAGGGACGCCCTACGAGCAGTACTTC.

This clone showed up just a few times. J is TRBJ1-1 and V is TRBV6-6, with 9 bases aligning to TRBD1. This CDR3 region has 14 residues. The V gene end was trimmed by 8 bases and the J gene end by 6 bases; junction bases not matched to a gene: 10. In germline, CDR1 is MNHNY, CDR2 SVGAGI (reference sequence). The CDR3 nucleotides are TGTGCCAGCCTCGCATCGGACAGGGGCCCTGAAGCTTTCTTT. Translating it yields CASLASDRGPEAFF.

The chain couples TRBV28 to TRBJ2-2, with D perhaps matching TRBD1 (5 bases). Trimming pared 2 bases from V and 4 bases from J, leaving 17 bases between. CDR1 MDHEN and CDR2 SYDVKM come from the germline V gene. The CDR3 consists of 17 residues. The chain's CDR3 is CASSLRLGQGTTGELFF. Here the CDR3 DNA reads TGTGCCAGCAGTTTAAGGCTGGGGCAGGGAACCACCGGGGAGCTGTTTTTT.

This rearrangement joins TRBV27 to TRBJ1-4; possibly TRBD1 for D (6 bases). Germline assignment: CDR1 MNHEY and CDR2 SMNVEV (reference sequence). There are 14 residues in the CDR3. Trimming took off 5 bases at V and 4 bases at J, with 11 bases between the two ends. DNA of the CDR3: TGTGCCAGCAGTCTCCAGGGGTTTAATGAAAAACTGTTTTTT. Translated, it gives CASSLQGFNEKLFF. Full variable domain (rest looked up from reference TRBV27 and TRBJ1-4): EAQVTQNPRYLITVTGKKLTVTCSQNMNHEYMSWYRQDPGLGLRQIYYSMNVEVTDKGDVPEGYKVSRKEKRNFPLILESPSPNQTSLYFCASSLQGFNEKLFFGSGTQLSVL.

J is TRBJ2-7 and V is TRBV9; 9 bases align to TRBD2. Germline V CDR1 and CDR2: SGDLS, YYNGEE. With 4 bases clipped from V and 1 base from J, the junction kept 6 bases outside the gene matches. This CDR3 has 15 residues. CDR3 amino acids: CASSLGTSRSYEQYF. The CDR3 coding sequence is TGTGCCAGCAGCCTCGGGACTAGCAGATCCTACGAGCAGTACTTC.

Points on this clone: At one end, the junction sequence differs from germline, possibly due to a read error. This chain uses TRBV7-9 with TRBJ2-3; the D gene is possibly TRBD2 (6 bases). Germline CDR1 SEHNR, CDR2 FQNEAQ (reference sequence). This CDR3 has 16 amino acids. The CDR3 reads CSSSLDGGTSTDTQYF. Written as DNA, the CDR3 is TGTTCCAGCAGCTTAGATGGCGGGACTAGCACAGATACGCAGTATTTT.

The chain carries TRBV2 and TRBJ2-1; 13 positions agree with TRBD2. CDR1 is SNHLY and CDR2 is FYNNEI in the germline V gene. CDR3 length: 15 amino acids. V gave up 4 bases and J gave up 10 bases; unmatched junction bases: 7. The CDR3 spells CASSAWTSGREEQFF. For the CDR3, the DNA is TGTGCCAGCAGTGCCTGGACTAGCGGGAGAGAGGAGCAGTTCTTC.

The chain links TRBV4-3 to TRBJ2-7; D is possibly TRBD1 (6 bases). This CDR3 has 16 residues. Trimming took 0 bases from V and 1 from J, leaving 13 bases between them. Germline CDR1 is LGHNA and CDR2 is YSLEER. The CDR3 DNA is TGCGCCAGCAGCCAAGACACGGACAGCAGATCCTACGAGCAGTACTTC. Translating it yields CASSQDTDSRSYEQYF.

The chain uses TRBV28 and TRBJ2-2; no definite D call. The ends were cut back, 6 bases at V and 4 bases at J, with 15 bases in the middle. CDR3 size: 15 residues. Germline assignment: CDR1 MDHEN and CDR2 SYDVKM. The CDR3 DNA sequence: TGTGCCAGCAGCCCCTCGAATCCGGGCACCGGGGAGCTGTTTTTT. Translated, it gives CASSPSNPGTGELFF.

In regard to this clone: Different DNA sequences within this sample yield the same CDR3. V and J are TRBV15 and TRBJ2-3; D unclear. CDR1 and CDR2 from the germline V gene are LNHNV and YYDKDF (reference sequence). V was pared by 1 base and J by 0 bases, with 5 bases between. This CDR3 contains 14 residues. This CDR3 reads CATSRGGSTDTQYF. CDR3 DNA: TGTGCCACCAGCAGAGGCGGAAGCACAGATACGCAGTATTTT.

The chain couples TRBV28 to TRBJ2-6, with D possibly being TRBD1 (6 bases). Looked up from germline, CDR1 is MDHEN and CDR2 is SYDVKM. Between the trimmed V and J ends, which lost 4 bases and 4 bases, there was a span of 14 bases. The CDR3 runs to 16 residues. The CDR3 protein is CASSSITGSGANVLTF. The CDR3, as DNA: TGTGCCAGCAGTTCTATCACAGGGTCCGGGGCCAACGTCCTGACTTTC.

J is TRBJ2-7 and V is TRBV2; TRBD1 agrees at 8 bases. J gave up 3 bases and V 6 bases, and 16 bases lay outside the gene matches. The length of the CDR3 is 17 residues. Germline V gene data show CDR1 as SNHLY and CDR2 as FYNNEI. CDR3 in DNA: TGTGCCAGCAGGGAGGACAGGGAAGTCTTTGGGTTCTACGAGCAGTACTTC. It yields the protein CASREDREVFGFYEQYF.

This chain joins TRBV27 and TRBJ2-3; D unclear. Germline CDR1 is MNHEY and CDR2 is SMNVEV (reference sequence). The CDR3 spans 16 residues. With 6 bases removed from V and 5 bases from J, the gap between germline ends came to 21 bases. The CDR3 sequence is CASRPRSLEVLDTQYF. CDR3 bases: TGTGCCAGCAGGCCCCGGAGTCTAGAAGTTCTAGATACGCAGTATTTT.

This clone was counted a few times. The rearrangement links TRBV5-6 to TRBJ2-7; no clear D. This CDR3 is built from 11 residues. The germline V gene has CDR1 SGHDT and CDR2 YYEEEE. With 4 bases removed from V and 6 bases from J, the gap between germline ends came to 8 bases. This CDR3 reads CASSEESEQYF. The CDR3 nucleotides are TGTGCCAGCAGCGAGGAAAGCGAGCAGTACTTC.

This chain uses TRBV5-1 with TRBJ1-3; tentative D call: TRBD1 (6 bases). Per the germline V gene, CDR1 is SGHRS and CDR2 is YFSETQ. The CDR3 runs to 19 residues. The V end lost 0 bases, the J end lost 2 bases, and 21 bases lay between the germline ends. CDR3 in DNA: TGCGCCAGCAGCTTGGGCTCGGGTTGGGGGCTACGAACTGGAAACACCATATATTTT. Residues: CASSLGSGWGLRTGNTIYF.

The chain joins TRBV19 to TRBJ2-7, with TRBD2 matching 12 bases. The length of the CDR3 is 14 residues. The germline V gene has CDR1 LNHDA and CDR2 SQIVND (reference sequence). V lost 7 bases to trimming and J lost 6 bases; unmatched junction nucleotides: 7. This CDR3 reads CASTRTSGTREQYF. CDR3 DNA sequence: TGTGCCAGTACCCGGACTAGCGGGACGCGCGAGCAGTACTTC.

This clone was found a few times. The chain is built from TRBV6-5 and TRBJ2-3, with 8 nucleotides matching TRBD2. Germline loops: CDR1 MNHEY, CDR2 SVGAGI. This CDR3 region has 15 residues. J was trimmed by 4 bases and V by 6 bases; bases with no gene match: 9. The CDR3 DNA sequence: TGTGCCAGCAGCTATGAAGCGGGAGTGGCAGATACGCAGTATTTT. Translating it yields CASSYEAGVADTQYF.

The chain joins TRBV11-2 to TRBJ2-7; 7 positions match TRBD2. Germline V lookup: CDR1 SGHAT, CDR2 FQNNGV. The CDR3 length is 13 residues. Germline trimming cut 1 base from V and 12 bases from J; bases unmatched to any gene: 9. The CDR3: CASSLVQLGGVYF. CDR3 bases: TGTGCCAGCAGCTTAGTACAGCTGGGAGGGGTGTACTTC.